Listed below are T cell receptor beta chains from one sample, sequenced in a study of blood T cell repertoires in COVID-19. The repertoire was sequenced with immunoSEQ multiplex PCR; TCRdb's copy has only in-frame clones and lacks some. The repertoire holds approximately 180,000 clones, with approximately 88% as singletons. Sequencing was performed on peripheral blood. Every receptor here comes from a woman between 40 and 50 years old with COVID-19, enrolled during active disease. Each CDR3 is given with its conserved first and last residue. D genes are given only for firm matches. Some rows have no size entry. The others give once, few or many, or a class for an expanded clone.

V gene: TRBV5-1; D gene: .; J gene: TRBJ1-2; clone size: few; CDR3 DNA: TGCGCCAGCAGCTCGGTAGAGGGAGTGACCTATGGCTACACCTTC; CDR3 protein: CASSSVEGVTYGYTF
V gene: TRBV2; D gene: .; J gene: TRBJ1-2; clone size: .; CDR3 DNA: TGTGCCAGCAGTCCCGGACAGCAAAGAGCTAACTATGGCTACACCTTC; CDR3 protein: CASSPGQQRANYGYTF
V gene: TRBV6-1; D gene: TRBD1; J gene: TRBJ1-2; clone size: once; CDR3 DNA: TGTGCCAGCAGTGGTCCTCCGGGACAGGGTCGATATGGCTACACCTTC; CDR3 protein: CASSGPPGQGRYGYTF
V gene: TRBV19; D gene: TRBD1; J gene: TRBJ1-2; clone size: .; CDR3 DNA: TGTGCCAGTAGTATCGGGCAAAGGGGGCTTTCCGGCTACACCTTC; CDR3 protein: CASSIGQRGLSGYTF
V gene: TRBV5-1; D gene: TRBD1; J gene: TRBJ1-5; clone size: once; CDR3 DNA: TGCGCCAGCAGCTTGCAGGGGGGCTCGGCCAATATATATCAGCCCCAGCATTTT; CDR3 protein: CASSLQGGSANIYQPQHF
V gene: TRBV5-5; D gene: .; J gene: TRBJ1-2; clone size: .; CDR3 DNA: TGTGCCAGCAGCCTAAGACAAGGGCAGGGGTATGGCTACACCTTC; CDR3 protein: CASSLRQGQGYGYTF
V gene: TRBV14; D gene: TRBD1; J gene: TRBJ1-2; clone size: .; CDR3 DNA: TGTGCCAGCAGCCAAGAGGGACAGGCCCTCTATGGCTACACCTTC; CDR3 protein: CASSQEGQALYGYTF
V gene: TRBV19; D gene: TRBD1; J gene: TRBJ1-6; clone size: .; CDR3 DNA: TGTGCCAGTAGTACTCCTCGACAGGGGGCGCGTTCACCCCTCCACTTT; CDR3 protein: CASSTPRQGARSPLHF
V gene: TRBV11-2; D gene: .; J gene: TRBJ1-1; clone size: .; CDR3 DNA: TGTGCCAGCAGCCCCCGTGTCGTGAACACTGAAGCTTTCTTT; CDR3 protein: CASSPRVVNTEAFF
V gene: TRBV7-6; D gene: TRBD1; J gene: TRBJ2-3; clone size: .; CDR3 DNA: TGTGCCAGCAGCTTAGGGACAGGTTCTCCCACAGATACGCAGTATTTT; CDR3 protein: CASSLGTGSPTDTQYF
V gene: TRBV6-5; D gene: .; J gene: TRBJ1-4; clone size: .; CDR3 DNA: TGTGCCAGCAGTTACGGGGACTCACTGGGGAAACTGTTTTTT; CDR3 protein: CASSYGDSLGKLFF
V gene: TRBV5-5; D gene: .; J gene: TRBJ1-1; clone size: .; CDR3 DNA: TGTGCCAGCAGCTTAGGCGCAGGGAACACTGAAGCTTTCTTT; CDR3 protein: CASSLGAGNTEAFF
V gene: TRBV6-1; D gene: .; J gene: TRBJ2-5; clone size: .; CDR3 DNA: TGTGCCAGCAGTGAAGCGACGGGGGGCTTTCAAGAGACCCAGTACTTC; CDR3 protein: CASSEATGGFQETQYF
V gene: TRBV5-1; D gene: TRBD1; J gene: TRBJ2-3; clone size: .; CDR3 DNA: TGCGCCAGCGGCGCAGGGGGCCTGGAGACAGATACGCAGTATTTT; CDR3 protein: CASGAGGLETDTQYF
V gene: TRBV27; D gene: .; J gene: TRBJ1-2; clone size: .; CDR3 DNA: TGTGCCAGCAGTGAACTCGGTGACTTCTATGGCTACACCTTC; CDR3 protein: CASSELGDFYGYTF
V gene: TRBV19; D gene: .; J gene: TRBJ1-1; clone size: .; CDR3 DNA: TGTGCCAGTAGTATAGGAGTGGCTGAAGCTTTCTTT; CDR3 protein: CASSIGVAEAFF
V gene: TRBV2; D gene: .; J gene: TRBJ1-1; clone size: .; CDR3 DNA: TGTGCCAGCAGTGAAAGGAGTAGGAACACTGAAGCTTTCTTT; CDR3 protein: CASSERSRNTEAFF
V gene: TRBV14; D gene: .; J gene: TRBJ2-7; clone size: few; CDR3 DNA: TGTGCCAGCAGCCAAAGGGGGTCTTATGGCTCCTACGAGCAGTACTTC; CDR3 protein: CASSQRGSYGSYEQYF
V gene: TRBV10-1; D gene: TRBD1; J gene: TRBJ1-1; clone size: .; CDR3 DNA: TGCGCCAGCAGTGAGAGGGCAGGGGGTACTGAAGCTTTCTTT; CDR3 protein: CASSERAGGTEAFF
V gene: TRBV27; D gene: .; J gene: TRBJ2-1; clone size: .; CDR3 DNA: TGTGCCAGCAGTCCAGGCGGGGTTTCCAATGAGCAGTTCTTC; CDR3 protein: CASSPGGVSNEQFF
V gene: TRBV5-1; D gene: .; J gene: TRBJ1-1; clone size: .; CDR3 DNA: TGCGCCAGCACCTTGGGAGGGTCTGAAGCTTTCTTT; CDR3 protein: CASTLGGSEAFF
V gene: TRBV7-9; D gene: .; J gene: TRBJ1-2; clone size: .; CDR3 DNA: TGTGCCAGCAGCCTACCCCGGGAATTC; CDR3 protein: CASSLPREF
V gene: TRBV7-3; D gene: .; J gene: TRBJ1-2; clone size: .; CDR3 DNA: TGTGCCAGCAGCTTAAACGGACAGTCCTCCTATGGCTACACCTTC; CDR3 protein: CASSLNGQSSYGYTF
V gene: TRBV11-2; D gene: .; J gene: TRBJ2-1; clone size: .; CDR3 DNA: TGTGCCAGCAGCTTTAACAATGAGCAGTTCTTC; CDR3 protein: CASSFNNEQFF
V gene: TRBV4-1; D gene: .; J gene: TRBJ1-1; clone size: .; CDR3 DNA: TGCGCCAGCAGCCAAGATTCCCTGCGGGGGGCCCGACGGAACACTGAAGCTTTCTTT; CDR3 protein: CASSQDSLRGARRNTEAFF
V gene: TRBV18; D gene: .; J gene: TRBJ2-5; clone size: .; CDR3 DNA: TGTGCCAGCTCGTCAAAGACTAAAGAGACCCAGTACTTC; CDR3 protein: CASSSKTKETQYF
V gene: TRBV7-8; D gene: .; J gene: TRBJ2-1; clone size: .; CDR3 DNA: TGTGCCAGCAGCTTAGCGGAGGCAGGCCACGCTCGGGATGAGCAGTTCTTC; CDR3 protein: CASSLAEAGHARDEQFF
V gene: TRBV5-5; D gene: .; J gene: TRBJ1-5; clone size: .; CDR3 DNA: TGTGCCAGCAGCTCTGGAGGGGCCCAGCATTTT; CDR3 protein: CASSSGGAQHF
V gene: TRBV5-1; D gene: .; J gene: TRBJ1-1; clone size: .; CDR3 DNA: TGCGCCAGCAGTCGGGGACAAGGGAACACTGAAGCTTTCTTT; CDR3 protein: CASSRGQGNTEAFF
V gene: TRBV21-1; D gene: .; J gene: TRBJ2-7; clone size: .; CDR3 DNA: TGTGCCAGCAGTCGAATCGGGGACTCGACCTACGAGCAGTACTTC; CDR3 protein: CASSRIGDSTYEQYF
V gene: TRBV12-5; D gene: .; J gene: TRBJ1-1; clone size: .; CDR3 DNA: TGTGCTAGTGGTTTGGCGTTCAACACTGAAGCTTTCTTT; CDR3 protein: CASGLAFNTEAFF
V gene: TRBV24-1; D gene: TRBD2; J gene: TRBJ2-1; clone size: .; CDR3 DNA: TGTGCCACCGAGACTAGCGGGTCTAACAATGAGCAGTTCTTC; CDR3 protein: CATETSGSNNEQFF
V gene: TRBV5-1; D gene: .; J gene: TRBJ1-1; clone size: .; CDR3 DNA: TGCGCCAGCAGCCTGATGACAGGCACAGTGAACACTGAAGCTTTCTTT; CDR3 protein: CASSLMTGTVNTEAFF
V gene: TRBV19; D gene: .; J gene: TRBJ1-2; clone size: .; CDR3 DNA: TGTGCCAGTATCGGGAGCGGCGGTGGCTACACCTTC; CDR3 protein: CASIGSGGGYTF
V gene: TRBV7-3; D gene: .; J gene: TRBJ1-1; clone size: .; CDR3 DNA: TGTGCCAGCAGCTTGGACGCAGGGAGGAAAGCTTTCTTT; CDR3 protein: CASSLDAGRKAFF
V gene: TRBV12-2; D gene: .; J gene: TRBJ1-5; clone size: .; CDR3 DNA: TGTGCAAGTCGCTCTCAACAGGGACCCAGCAATCAGCCCCAGCATTTT; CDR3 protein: CASRSQQGPSNQPQHF
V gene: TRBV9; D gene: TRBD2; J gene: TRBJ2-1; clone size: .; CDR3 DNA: TGTGCCAGCAGCGTAGGGGGTAGCGGGGTGAAAAATGAGCAGTTCTTC; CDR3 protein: CASSVGGSGVKNEQFF
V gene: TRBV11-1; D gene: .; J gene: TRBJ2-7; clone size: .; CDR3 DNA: TGTGCCAGCAGCTTTGGAGTAGCATCCGAGCAGTACTTC; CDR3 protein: CASSFGVASEQYF
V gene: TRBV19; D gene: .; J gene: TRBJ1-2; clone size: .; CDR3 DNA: TGTGCCAGTAGTATCCTGGGGCTGGTCTATGGCTACACCTTC; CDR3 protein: CASSILGLVYGYTF
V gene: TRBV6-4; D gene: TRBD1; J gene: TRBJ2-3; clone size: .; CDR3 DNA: TGTGCCAGCAGCCCCCAGGGGGGCACAGATACGCAGTATTTT; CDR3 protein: CASSPQGGTDTQYF
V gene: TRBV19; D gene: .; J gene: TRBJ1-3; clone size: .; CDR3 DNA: TGTGCCAGTAGTATGGGAGTCGGAGGAAACACCATATATTTT; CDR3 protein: CASSMGVGGNTIYF
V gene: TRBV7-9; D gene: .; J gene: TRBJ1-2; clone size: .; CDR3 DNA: TGTGCCAGCAGCTTAGGGAGGGCTGGGAACTATGGCTACACCTTC; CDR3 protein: CASSLGRAGNYGYTF
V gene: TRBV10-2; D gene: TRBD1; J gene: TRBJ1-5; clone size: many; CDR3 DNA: TGCGCCAGCAGTTGGACAGGGGGGGTCGATCAGCCCCAGCATTTT; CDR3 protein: CASSWTGGVDQPQHF
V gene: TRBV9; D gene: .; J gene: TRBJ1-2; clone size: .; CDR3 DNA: TGTGCCAGCAGCGGAAAAAGCAGGGCATTTGACTATGGCTACACCTTC; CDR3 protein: CASSGKSRAFDYGYTF
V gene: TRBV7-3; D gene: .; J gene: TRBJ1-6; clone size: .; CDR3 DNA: TGTGCCAGCAGCTTAAGGCCCACCGGGAATTCACCCCTCCACTTT; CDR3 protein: CASSLRPTGNSPLHF
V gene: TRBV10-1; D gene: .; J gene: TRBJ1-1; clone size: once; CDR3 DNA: TGCGCCAGCAGTCCCTTGGAAAGGGGGACTGAAGCTTTCTTT; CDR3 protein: CASSPLERGTEAFF
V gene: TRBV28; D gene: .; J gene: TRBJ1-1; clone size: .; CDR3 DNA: TGTGCCAGCAGTTTTATGAACACTGAAGCTTTCTTT; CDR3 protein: CASSFMNTEAFF
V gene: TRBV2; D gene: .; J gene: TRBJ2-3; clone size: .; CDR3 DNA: TGTGCCAGCAGCCCCGGGAAAGGGCGCACAGATACGCAGTATTTT; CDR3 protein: CASSPGKGRTDTQYF
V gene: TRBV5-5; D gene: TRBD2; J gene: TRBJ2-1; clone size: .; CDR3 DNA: TGTGCCAGCAGCTTGGCGGGAGGTCACAATGAGCAGTTCTTC; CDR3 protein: CASSLAGGHNEQFF
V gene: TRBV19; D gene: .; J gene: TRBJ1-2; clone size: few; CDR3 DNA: TGTGCCAGTAGTGCATCCCCCGGGACACCGTATGGCTACACCTTC; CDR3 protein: CASSASPGTPYGYTF
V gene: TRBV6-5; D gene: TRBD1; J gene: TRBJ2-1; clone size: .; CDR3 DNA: TGTGCCAGCACCTCCGGGACAGGGCCCTACAATGAGCAGTTCTTC; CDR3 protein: CASTSGTGPYNEQFF
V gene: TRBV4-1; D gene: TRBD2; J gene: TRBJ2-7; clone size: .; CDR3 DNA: TGCGCCAGCAGCCAAGATAAAAGCGGGGACCGACCCTCCTACGAGCAGTACTTC; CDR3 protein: CASSQDKSGDRPSYEQYF
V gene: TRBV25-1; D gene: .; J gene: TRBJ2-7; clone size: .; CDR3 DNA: TGTGCCAGCAGTGAATCCGGCAGGGGATATTACGAGCAGTACTTC; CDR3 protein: CASSESGRGYYEQYF
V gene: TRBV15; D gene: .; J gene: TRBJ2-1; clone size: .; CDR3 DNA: TGTGCCACCAATCTGGGTGGGGCCAATGAGCAGTTCTTC; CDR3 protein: CATNLGGANEQFF
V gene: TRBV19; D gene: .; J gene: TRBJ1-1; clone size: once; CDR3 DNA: TGTGCCAGTAGTCCTAGAGGTCAATCTGAAGCTTTCTTT; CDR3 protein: CASSPRGQSEAFF